The 5 T cell receptor beta chains given below trace back to one sample, sequenced in a study of blood T cells in healthy people across ages. Through a sample-barcoded 5' primer and a J-beta primer mix, a second PCR was run for roughly 7 to 11 cycles. From the 5' RACE reads, TCRdb called clonotypes with MiXCR, one entry per CDR3 protein. The table shows about 1,500,000 distinct CDR3 sequences, with approximately 40% occurring only once. Sequenced material: blood. The source of these receptors is a woman in her late teens or twenties in good health.

This clonotype has more than one count but fewer than ten. The CDR3 DNA reads as TGTGCCATCAGTGAGTCGATAGGCGTGTCCTACGAGCAGTACTTC. Residues: CAISESIGVSYEQYF. The gene calls are TRBV10-3 and TRBJ2-7; no clear D. V lost 0 bases to trimming and J lost 1 base, with 10 bases between them. Germline V gene lookup returns CDR1 ENHRY and CDR2 SYGVKD. CDR3 length equals 15 residues.

The rearrangement joins TRBV11-2 to TRBJ2-4; 12 bases agree with TRBD2. CDR3 length: 17 residues. Losses at the gene ends were 4 bases for V and 9 bases for J; bases not matched to a gene: 13. Germline V gene data show CDR1 as SGHAT and CDR2 as FQNNGV. CDR3 amino acids: CASSSTLAGGLVGIQYF. CDR3 DNA sequence: TGTGCCAGCAGCTCCACTCTAGCGGGGGGGCTAGTAGGCATTCAGTACTTC. Drawing the rest from reference TRBV11-2 and TRBJ2-4, the complete variable domain is EAGVAQSPRYKIIEKRQSVAFWCNPISGHATLYWYQQILGQGPKLLIQFQNNGVVDDSQLPKDRFSAERLKGVDSTLKIQPAKLEDSAVYLCASSSTLAGGLVGIQYFGAGTRLSVL.

This clonotype showed up just a few times. Written as DNA, the CDR3 is TGTGCCAGCAGTTACCCGGGGTTGGGGAACAATGAGCAGTTCTTC. This translates into CASSYPGLGNNEQFF. This chain joins TRBV6-6 and TRBJ2-1, with D possibly being TRBD2 (5 bases). The CDR3 is 15 residues long. Trimming left V 2 bases short and J 5 bases short, with 13 bases between. The germline V gene encodes CDR1 MNHNY and CDR2 SVGAGI (reference sequence).

This clonotype was recorded many times. The V call is TRBV12-3 or TRBV12-4, the J call TRBJ2-3; D unclear. Deletions cut 4 bases from V and 5 bases from J, with 10 bases between. CDR3 length equals 13 residues. CDR3 region: CASSSILGDTQYF. CDR3 in DNA: TGTGCCAGCAGTTCCATTTTAGGAGATACGCAGTATTTT.

This chain connects TRBV7-9 to TRBJ1-1; D may be TRBD1 (6 bases). Trimming stripped 5 bases from V and 2 bases from J, with 15 bases between. The CDR3 runs 15 residues. In germline, CDR1 is SEHNR, CDR2 FQNEAQ (reference sequence). The CDR3 sequence is CASSPTGQINTEAFF. CDR3 DNA sequence: TGTGCCAGCAGCCCTACCGGACAGATCAACACTGAAGCTTTCTTT.